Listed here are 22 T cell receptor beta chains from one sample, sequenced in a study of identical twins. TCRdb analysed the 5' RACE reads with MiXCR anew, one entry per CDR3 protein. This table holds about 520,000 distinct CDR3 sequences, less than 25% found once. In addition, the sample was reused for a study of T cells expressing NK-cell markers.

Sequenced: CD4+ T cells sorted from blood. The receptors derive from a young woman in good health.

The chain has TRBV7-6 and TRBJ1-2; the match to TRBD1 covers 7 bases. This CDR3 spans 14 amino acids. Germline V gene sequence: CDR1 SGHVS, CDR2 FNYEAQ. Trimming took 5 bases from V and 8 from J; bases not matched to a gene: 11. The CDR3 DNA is TGTGCCAGCAGCCGGACAGGCAGCTCCCGGGGCTACACCTTC. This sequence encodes CASSRTGSSRGYTF.

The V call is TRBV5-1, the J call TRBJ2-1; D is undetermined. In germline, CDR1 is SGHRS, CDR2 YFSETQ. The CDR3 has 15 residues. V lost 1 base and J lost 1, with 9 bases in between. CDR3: CASSLMTPSYNEQFF. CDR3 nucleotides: TGCGCCAGCAGCTTGATGACCCCTTCCTACAATGAGCAGTTCTTC.

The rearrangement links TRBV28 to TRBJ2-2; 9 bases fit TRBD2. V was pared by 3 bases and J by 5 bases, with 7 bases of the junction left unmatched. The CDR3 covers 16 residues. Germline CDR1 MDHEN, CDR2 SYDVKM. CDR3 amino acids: CASSFTAGGGTGELFF. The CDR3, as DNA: TGTGCCAGCAGTTTCACGGCGGGAGGGGGGACCGGGGAGCTGTTTTTT.

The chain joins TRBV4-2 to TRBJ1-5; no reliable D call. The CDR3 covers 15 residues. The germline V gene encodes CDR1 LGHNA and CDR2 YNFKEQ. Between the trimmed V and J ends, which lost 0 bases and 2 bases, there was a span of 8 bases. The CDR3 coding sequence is TGTGCCAGCAGCCAAGAGCTGGTGGGCAATCAGCCCCAGCATTTT. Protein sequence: CASSQELVGNQPQHF.

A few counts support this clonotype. CDR3 in DNA: TGTGCCAGCAAGAATCGACTGGACAGGAGACGATACAATGAGCAGTTCTTC. It encodes CASKNRLDRRRYNEQFF. The chain links TRBV6-2 or TRBV6-3 to TRBJ2-1; 7 bases are shared with TRBD1. The V and J ends lost 7 bases and 4 bases, in that order; junction bases with no gene match: 16. This CDR3 has 17 amino acids. Germline loops: CDR1 MNHEY, CDR2 SVGEGT.

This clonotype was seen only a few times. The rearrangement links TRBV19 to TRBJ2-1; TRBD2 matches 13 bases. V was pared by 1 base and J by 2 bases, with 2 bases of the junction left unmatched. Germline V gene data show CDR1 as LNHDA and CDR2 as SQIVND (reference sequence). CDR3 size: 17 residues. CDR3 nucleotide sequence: TGTGCCAGTAGTATAGGGACTAGCGGGAGCACCTACAATGAGCAGTTCTTC. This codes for CASSIGTSGSTYNEQFF.

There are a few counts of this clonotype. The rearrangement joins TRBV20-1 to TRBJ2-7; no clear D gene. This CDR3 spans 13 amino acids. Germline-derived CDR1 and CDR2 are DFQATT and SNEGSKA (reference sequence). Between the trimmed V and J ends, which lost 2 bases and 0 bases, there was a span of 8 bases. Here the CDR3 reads CSARSRRSYEQYF. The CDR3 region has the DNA TGCAGTGCTAGATCACGACGCTCCTACGAGCAGTACTTC.

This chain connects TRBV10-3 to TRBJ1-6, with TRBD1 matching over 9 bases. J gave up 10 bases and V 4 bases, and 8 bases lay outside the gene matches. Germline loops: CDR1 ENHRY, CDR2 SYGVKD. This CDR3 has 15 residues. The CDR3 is CAISGPGQGGSPLHF. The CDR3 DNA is TGTGCCATCAGTGGGCCGGGACAGGGAGGATCACCCCTCCACTTT.

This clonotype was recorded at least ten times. The CDR3 region has the DNA TGTGCCACCAGCAGAGAGGCTAATTCACCCCTCCACTTT. It encodes CATSREANSPLHF. The V gene is TRBV15, the J gene TRBJ1-6; unclear D gene. V lost 0 bases and J lost 6, with 3 bases in between. The CDR3 loop spans 13 amino acids. Germline CDR1 LNHNV, CDR2 YYDKDF (reference sequence).

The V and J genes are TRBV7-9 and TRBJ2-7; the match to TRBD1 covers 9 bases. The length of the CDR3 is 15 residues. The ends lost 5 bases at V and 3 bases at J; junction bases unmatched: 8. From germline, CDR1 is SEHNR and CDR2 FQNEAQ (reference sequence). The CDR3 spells CASSAIRDRDYEQYF. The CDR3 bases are TGTGCCAGCAGCGCAATCCGGGACAGGGACTACGAGCAGTACTTC. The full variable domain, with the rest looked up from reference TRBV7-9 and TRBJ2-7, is DTGVSQNPRHKITKRGQNVTFRCDPISEHNRLYWYRQTLGQGPEFLTYFQNEAQLEKSRLLSDRFSAERPKGSFSTLEIQRTEQGDSAMYLCASSAIRDRDYEQYFGPGTRLTVT.

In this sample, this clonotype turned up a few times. The CDR3 region is CASSWAALTGTGELFF. The CDR3 nucleotides read TGTGCCAGCAGCTGGGCGGCCCTCACGGGGACCGGGGAGCTGTTTTTT. The J gene is TRBJ2-2, the V gene TRBV7-9; D possibly corresponds to TRBD2 (5 bases). Germline V gene data show CDR1 as SEHNR and CDR2 as FQNEAQ (reference sequence). V was cut by 4 bases and J by 5 bases, with 17 bases left in between. This CDR3 spans 16 amino acids.

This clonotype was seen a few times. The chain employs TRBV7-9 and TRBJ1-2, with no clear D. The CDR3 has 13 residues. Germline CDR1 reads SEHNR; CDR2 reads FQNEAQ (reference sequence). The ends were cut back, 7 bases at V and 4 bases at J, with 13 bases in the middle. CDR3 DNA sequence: TGTGCCAGCACCACGGCGGGTTTCTATGGCTACACCTTC. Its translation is CASTTAGFYGYTF.

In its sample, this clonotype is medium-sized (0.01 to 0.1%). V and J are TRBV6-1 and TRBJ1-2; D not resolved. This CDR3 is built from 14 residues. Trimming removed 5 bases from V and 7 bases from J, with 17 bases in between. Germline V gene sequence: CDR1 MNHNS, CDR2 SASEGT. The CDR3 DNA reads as TGTGCCAGCAGTCAAGAGTCCTTACCCGCTGGCTACACCTTC. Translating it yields CASSQESLPAGYTF.

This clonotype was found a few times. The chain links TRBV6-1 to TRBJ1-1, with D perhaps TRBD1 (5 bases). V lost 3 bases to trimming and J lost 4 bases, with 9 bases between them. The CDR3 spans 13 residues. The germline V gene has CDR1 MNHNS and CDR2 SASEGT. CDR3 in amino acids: CASSEIQGTEAFF. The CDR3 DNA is TGTGCCAGCAGTGAGATCCAGGGCACTGAAGCTTTCTTT.

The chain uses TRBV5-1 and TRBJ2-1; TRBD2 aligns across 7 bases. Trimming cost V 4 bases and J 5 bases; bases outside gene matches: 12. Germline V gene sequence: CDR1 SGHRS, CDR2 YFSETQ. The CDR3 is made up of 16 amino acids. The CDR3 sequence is CASSPWGGLTHNEQFF. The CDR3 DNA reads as TGCGCCAGCAGCCCGTGGGGGGGACTGACTCACAATGAGCAGTTCTTC.

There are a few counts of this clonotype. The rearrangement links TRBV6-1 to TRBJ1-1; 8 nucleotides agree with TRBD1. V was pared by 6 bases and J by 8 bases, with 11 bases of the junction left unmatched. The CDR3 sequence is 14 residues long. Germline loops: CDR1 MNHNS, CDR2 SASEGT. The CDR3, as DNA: TGTGCCAGCAGGCCAGGGGGCGCTATCCCCGAAGCTTTCTTT. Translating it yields CASRPGGAIPEAFF.

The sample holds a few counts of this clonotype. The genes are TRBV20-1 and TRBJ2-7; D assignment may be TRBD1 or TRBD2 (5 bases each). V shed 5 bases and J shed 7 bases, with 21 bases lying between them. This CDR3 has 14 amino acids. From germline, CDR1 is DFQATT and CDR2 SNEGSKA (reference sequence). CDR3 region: CSARQWGSVQEQYF. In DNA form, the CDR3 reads TGCAGTGCTCGCCAATGGGGGTCCGTCCAGGAGCAGTACTTC.

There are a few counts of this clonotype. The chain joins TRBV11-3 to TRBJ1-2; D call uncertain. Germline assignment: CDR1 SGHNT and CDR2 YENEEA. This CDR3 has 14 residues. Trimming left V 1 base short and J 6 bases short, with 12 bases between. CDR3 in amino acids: CASSLGQRDNGYTF. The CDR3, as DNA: TGTGCCAGCAGCTTAGGCCAGAGGGATAATGGCTACACCTTC.

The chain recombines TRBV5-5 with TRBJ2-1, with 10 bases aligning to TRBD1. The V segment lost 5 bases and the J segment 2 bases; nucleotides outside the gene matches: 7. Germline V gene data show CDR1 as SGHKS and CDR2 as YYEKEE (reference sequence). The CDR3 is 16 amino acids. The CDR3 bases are TGTGCCAGCAGACCCCCCGGGACAGGGGCCTACAATGAGCAGTTCTTC. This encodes CASRPPGTGAYNEQFF.

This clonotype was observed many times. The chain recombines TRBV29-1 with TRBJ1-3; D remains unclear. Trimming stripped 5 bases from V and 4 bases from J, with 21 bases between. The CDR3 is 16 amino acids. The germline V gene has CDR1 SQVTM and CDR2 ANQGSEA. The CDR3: CSVLAPGTQSGNTIYF. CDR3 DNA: TGCAGCGTTCTAGCTCCGGGAACCCAGAGCGGAAACACCATATATTTT.

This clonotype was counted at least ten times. In nucleotides, the CDR3 is TGTGCCAGCAGTTTCGCCGCGTCGCGTATTTCCTACGAGCAGTACTTC. Translated, it gives CASSFAASRISYEQYF. This sequence joins TRBV12-3 or TRBV12-4 and TRBJ2-7; D unclear. Trimming removed 3 bases from V and 1 base from J, with 16 bases in between. The CDR3 covers 16 residues.

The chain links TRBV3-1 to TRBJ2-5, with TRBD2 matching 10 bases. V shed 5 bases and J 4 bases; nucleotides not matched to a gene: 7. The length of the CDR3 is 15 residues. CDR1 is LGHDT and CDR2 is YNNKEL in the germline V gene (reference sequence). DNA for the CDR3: TGTGCCAGCAGCAATCTAGCGGGGGCGGCAGAGACCCAGTACTTC. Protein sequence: CASSNLAGAAETQYF.